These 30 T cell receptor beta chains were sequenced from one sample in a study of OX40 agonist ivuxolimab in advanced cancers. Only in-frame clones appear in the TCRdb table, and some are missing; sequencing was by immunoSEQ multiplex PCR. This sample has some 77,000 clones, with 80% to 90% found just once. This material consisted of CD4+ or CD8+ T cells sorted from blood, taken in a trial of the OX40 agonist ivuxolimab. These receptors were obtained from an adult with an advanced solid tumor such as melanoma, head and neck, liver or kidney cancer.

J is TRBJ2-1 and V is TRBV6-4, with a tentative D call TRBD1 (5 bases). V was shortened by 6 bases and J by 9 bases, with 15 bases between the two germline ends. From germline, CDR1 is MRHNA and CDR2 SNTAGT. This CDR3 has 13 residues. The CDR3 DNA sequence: TGTGCCAGCAGCCCAGGTAGGGGAATTGAGCAGTTCTTC. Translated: CASSPGRGIEQFF.

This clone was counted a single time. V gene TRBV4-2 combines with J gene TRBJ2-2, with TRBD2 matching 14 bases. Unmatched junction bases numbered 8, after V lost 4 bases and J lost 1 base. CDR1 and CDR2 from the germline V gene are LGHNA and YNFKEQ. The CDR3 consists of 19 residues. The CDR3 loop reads CASSPSGLAGVVNTGELFF. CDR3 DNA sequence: TGTGCCAGCAGCCCATCGGGACTAGCGGGAGTGGTGAACACCGGGGAGCTGTTTTTT.

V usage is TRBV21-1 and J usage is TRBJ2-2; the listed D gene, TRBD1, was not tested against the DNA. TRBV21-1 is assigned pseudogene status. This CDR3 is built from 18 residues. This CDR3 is CASSKKAGDPANTGELFF. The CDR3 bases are TGTGCCAGCAGCAAAAAGGCAGGGGACCCCGCGAACACCGGGGAGCTGTTTTTT.

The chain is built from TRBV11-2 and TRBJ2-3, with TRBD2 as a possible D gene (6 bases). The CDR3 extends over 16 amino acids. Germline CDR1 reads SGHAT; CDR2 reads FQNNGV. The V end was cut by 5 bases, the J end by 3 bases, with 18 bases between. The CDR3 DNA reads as TGTGCCAGCAGCAACCGGCTGGCGGGAAAGACAGATACGCAGTATTTT. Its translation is CASSNRLAGKTDTQYF.

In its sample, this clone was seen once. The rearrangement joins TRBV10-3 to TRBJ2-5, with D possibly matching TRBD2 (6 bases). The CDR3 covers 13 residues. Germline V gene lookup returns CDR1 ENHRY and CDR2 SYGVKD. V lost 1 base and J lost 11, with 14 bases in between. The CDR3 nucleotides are TGTGCCATCAGTGAGTTGACTGGAGGGGAGCAGTACTTC. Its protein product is CAISELTGGEQYF.

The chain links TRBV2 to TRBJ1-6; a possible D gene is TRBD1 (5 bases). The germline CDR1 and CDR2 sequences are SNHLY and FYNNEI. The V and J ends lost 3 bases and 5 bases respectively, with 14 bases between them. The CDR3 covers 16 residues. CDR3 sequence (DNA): TGTGCCAGCAGTGATGGGGGGAGGATAGATAATTCACCCCTCCACTTT. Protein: CASSDGGRIDNSPLHF.

CDR3 protein: CASRVQGTDTQYF. The CDR3 DNA reads as TGTGCCAGCCGTGTGCAGGGCACAGATACGCAGTATTTT. The chain joins TRBV2 to TRBJ2-3, with no clear D. Between the trimmed V and J ends, which lost 8 bases and 1 base, there was a span of 10 bases. There are 13 residues in the CDR3. The germline CDR1 and CDR2 sequences are SNHLY and FYNNEI.

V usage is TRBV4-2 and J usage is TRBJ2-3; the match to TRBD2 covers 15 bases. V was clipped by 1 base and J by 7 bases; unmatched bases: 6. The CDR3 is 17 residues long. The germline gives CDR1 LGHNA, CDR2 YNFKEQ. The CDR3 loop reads CASSQVFGLAGGHTQYF. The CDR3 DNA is TGTGCCAGCAGCCAAGTCTTCGGACTAGCGGGGGGGCATACGCAGTATTTT.

In DNA form, the CDR3 reads TGCGCCAGCAGCTTGGAGACAGGGAGCACAGATACGCAGTATTTT. Its protein product is CASSLETGSTDTQYF. The rearrangement uses TRBV5-1 and TRBJ2-3; 7 bases fit TRBD1. CDR3 size: 15 residues. Germline V gene data show CDR1 as SGHRS and CDR2 as YFSETQ. V gave up 0 bases and J gave up 0 bases; unmatched junction bases: 1. Based on the CDR3 plus reference TRBV5-1 and TRBJ2-3, the full variable domain is KAGVTQTPRYLIKTRGQQVTLSCSPISGHRSVSWYQQTPGQGLQFLFEYFSETQRNKGNFPGRFSGRQFSNSRSEMNVSTLELGDSALYLCASSLETGSTDTQYFGPGTRLTVL.

The CDR3 DNA is TGTGCCAGCAGTGAGCGGGCGTCCTACAATGAGCAGTTCTTC. Residues: CASSERASYNEQFF. This chain links TRBV6-4 with TRBJ2-1; D may be TRBD2 (5 bases). V lost 3 bases to trimming and J lost 1 base, with 7 bases between them. The germline V gene encodes CDR1 MRHNA and CDR2 SNTAGT. The CDR3 contains 14 residues.

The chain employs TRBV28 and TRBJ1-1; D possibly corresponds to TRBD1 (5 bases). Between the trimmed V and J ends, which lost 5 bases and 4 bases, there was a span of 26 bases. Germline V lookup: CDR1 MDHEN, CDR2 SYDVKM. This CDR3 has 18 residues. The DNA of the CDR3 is TGTGCCAGCAGTACCCACAGGACCAGAAAACTCATGAGCACTGAAGCTTTCTTT. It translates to CASSTHRTRKLMSTEAFF.

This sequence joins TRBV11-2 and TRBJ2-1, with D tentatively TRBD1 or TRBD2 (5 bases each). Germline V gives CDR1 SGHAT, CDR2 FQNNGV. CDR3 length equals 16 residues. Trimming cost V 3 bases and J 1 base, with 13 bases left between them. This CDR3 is CASSFGAIGSYNEQFF. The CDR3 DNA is TGTGCCAGCAGCTTCGGGGCCATAGGGTCCTACAATGAGCAGTTCTTC.

DNA for the CDR3: TGTGCCAGCAGTGAACGGGACAGGGAGTCAACTTTCTTT. Translating it yields CASSERDRESTFF. The gene calls are TRBV6-1 and TRBJ1-1; 9 bases fit TRBD1. In germline, CDR1 is MNHNS, CDR2 SASEGT. Losses at the gene ends were 2 bases for V and 12 bases for J; bases not matched to a gene: 7. The CDR3 sequence is 13 residues long.

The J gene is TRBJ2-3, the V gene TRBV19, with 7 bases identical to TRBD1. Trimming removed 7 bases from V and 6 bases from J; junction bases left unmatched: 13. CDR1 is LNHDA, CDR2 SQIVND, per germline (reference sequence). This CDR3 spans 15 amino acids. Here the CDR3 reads CASTHSGGQMDTQYF. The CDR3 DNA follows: TGTGCCAGTACCCACTCAGGGGGACAGATGGATACGCAGTATTTT.

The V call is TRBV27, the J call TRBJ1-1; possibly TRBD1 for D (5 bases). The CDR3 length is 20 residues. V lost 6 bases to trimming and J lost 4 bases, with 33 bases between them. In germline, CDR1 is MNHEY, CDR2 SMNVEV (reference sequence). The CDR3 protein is CASRSSRYGALTKGITEAFF. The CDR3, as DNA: TGTGCCAGCAGATCCAGCCGATATGGGGCCCTAACGAAGGGGATCACTGAAGCTTTCTTT.

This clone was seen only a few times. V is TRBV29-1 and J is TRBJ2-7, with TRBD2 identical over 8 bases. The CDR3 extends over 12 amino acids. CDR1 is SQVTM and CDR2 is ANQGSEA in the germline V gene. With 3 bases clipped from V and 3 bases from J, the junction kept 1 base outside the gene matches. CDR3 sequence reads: CSVDTSGYEQYF. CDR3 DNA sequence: TGCAGCGTTGACACTAGCGGCTACGAGCAGTACTTC.

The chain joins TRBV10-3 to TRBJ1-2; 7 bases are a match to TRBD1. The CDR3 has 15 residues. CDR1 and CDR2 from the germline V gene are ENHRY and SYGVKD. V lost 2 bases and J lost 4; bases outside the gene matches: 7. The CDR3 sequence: CAISEGGQVGYGYTF. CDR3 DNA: TGTGCCATCAGTGAGGGTGGACAGGTTGGCTATGGCTACACCTTC.

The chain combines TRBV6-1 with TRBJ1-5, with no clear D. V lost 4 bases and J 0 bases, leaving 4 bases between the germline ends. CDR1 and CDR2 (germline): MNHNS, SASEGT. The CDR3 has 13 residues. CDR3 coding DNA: TGTGCCAGCAGTGTCCATAGCAATCAGCCCCAGCATTTT. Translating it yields CASSVHSNQPQHF.

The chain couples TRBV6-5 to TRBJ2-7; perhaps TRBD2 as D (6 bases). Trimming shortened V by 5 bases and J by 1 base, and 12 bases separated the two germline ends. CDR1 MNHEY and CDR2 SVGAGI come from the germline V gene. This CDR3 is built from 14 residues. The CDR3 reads CASSEEGFSYEQYF. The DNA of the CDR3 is TGTGCCAGCAGTGAGGAGGGGTTTTCCTACGAGCAGTACTTC.

The CDR3 here is CASSRTSGGLYNEQFF. For the CDR3, the DNA is TGTGCCAGCAGTCGAACTAGCGGGGGGCTCTACAATGAGCAGTTCTTC. The chain carries TRBV25-1 and TRBJ2-1, with TRBD2 identical over 12 bases. The CDR3 covers 16 residues. With V trimmed by 5 bases and J by 3 bases, 5 bases remained unmatched. Looked up from germline, CDR1 is MGHDK and CDR2 is SYGVNS.

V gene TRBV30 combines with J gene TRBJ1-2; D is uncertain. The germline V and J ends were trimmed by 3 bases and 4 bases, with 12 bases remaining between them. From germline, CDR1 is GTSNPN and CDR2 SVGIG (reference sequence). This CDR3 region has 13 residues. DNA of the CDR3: TGTGCCTGGAGGGCTTCTGGTGGCTATGGCTACACCTTC. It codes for CAWRASGGYGYTF.

The CDR3 region is CSVDKRFSYNEQFF. CDR3 nucleotides: TGCAGCGTTGATAAACGGTTTTCCTACAATGAGCAGTTCTTC. This rearrangement joins TRBV29-1 to TRBJ2-1; D remains unclear. The CDR3 loop spans 14 amino acids. V dropped 3 bases and J dropped 1 base, with 10 bases sitting between them. Germline CDR1 reads SQVTM; CDR2 reads ANQGSEA.

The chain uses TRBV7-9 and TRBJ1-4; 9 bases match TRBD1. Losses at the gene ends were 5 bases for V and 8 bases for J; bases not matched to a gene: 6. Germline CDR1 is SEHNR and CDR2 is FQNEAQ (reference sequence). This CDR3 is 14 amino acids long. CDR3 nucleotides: TGTGCCAGCAGCCTGGGACAGGGTTGGGAAAAACTGTTTTTT. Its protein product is CASSLGQGWEKLFF.

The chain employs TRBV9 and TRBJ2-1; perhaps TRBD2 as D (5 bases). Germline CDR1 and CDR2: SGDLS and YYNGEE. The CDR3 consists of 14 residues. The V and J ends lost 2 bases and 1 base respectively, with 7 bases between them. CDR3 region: CASSVDSSYNEQFF. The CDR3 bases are TGTGCCAGCAGCGTGGACTCGTCCTACAATGAGCAGTTCTTC.

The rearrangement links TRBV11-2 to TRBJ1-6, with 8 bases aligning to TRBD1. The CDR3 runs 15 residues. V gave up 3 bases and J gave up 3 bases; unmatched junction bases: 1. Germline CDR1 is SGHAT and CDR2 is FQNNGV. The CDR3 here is CASSLGQVYNSPLHF. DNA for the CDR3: TGTGCCAGCAGCTTGGGACAGGTCTATAATTCACCCCTCCACTTT.

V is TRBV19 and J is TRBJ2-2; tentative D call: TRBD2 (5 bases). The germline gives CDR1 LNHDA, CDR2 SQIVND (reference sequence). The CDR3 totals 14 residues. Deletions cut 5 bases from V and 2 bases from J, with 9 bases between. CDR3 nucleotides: TGTGCCAGTAGTCGAGGACTCAACACCGGGGAGCTGTTTTTT. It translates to CASSRGLNTGELFF.

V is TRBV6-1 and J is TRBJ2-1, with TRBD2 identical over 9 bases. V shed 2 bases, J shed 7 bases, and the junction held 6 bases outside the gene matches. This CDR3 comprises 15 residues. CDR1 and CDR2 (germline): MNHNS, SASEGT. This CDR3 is CASSERYSGGNEQFF. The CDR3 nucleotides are TGTGCCAGCAGTGAACGCTATAGCGGGGGTAATGAGCAGTTCTTC.

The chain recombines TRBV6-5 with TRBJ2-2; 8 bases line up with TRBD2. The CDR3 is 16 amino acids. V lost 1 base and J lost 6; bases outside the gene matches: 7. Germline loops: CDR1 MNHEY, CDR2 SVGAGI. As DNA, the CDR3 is TGTGCCAGCAGTTACTTCGGGAGGGGGTTTGCCGGGGAGCTGTTTTTT. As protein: CASSYFGRGFAGELFF.

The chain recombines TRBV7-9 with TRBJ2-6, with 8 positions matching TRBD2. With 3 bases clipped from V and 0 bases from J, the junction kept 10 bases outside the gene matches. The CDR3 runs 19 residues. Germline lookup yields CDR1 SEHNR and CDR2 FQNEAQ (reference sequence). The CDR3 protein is CASSFGREAYRSGANVLTF. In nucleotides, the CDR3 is TGTGCCAGCAGCTTCGGGCGGGAGGCCTACCGCTCTGGGGCCAACGTCCTGACTTTC.

The CDR3 spells CAISETGFYEKLFF. Here the CDR3 DNA reads TGTGCCATCAGTGAGACAGGGTTTTATGAAAAACTGTTTTTT. This chain joins TRBV10-3 and TRBJ1-4; maybe TRBD1 (6 bases). Per germline, CDR1 ENHRY and CDR2 SYGVKD. Trimming took off 2 bases at V and 6 bases at J, with 10 bases between the two ends. This CDR3 region has 14 residues.